This TCR beta chain was obtained from a study of T cells after yellow fever vaccination. Study-wide results and limits: A minor fraction of clonotypes spanned both CD4 and CD8 compartments. Most primary-vaccination clones reappeared after the booster (approximately 95% CD4, 88% CD8).

The table lists this clonotype with a few counts. Its matching antigen is unknown. A process of 5'RACE template switching, which added a universal primer site and UMIs, was used to make TCR cDNA. In TCRdb, the 5' RACE reads were re-called with MiXCR into one record per CDR3 protein. The sample includes around 600,000 distinct CDR3 sequences, over 9% of them seen just once. V was shortened by 1 base and J by 3 bases, with 14 bases between the two germline ends. The CDR3 spans 16 residues. The germline V gene has CDR1 SGHTA and CDR2 FQGNSA. This clonotype originated in a young man who received the YFV17D yellow fever vaccine. The sequenced sample was PBMCs, obtained on the day of the yellow fever booster vaccination. The rearrangement links TRBV7-2 to TRBJ2-3; a weak D match, TRBD1 (6 bases). DNA of the CDR3: TGTGCCAGCAGCTTAGTTGGACAGTCGAAGACAGATACGCAGTATTTT. Translation gives CASSLVGQSKTDTQYF.